Shown below are 3 T cell receptor beta chains from a single sample sequenced in a study of Ad26.COV2.S vaccination and SARS-CoV-2 variants. The assay was immunoSEQ multiplex PCR, and TCRdb's table has in-frame clones only and misses some. This sample has 300,000 to 400,000 clones, with about 90% found just once. The sequenced sample was peripheral blood, obtained after recovery from COVID-19. These receptors came from a human donor who had recovered from COVID-19.

The V call is TRBV11-2, the J call TRBJ1-2; TRBD1 matches 10 bases. The V gene end was trimmed by 5 bases and the J gene end by 7 bases; junction bases not matched to a gene: 4. The CDR3 consists of 13 residues. Germline CDR1 reads SGHAT; CDR2 reads FQNNGV. The CDR3 sequence: CASSRDRGGGYTF. CDR3 nucleotides: TGTGCCAGCAGCCGGGACAGGGGCGGTGGCTACACCTTC.

This clone was observed a single time. The chain combines TRBV25-1 with TRBJ2-3; 11 bases fit TRBD1. Germline CDR1 and CDR2: MGHDK and SYGVNS. There are 14 residues in the CDR3. With V trimmed by 6 bases and J by 6 bases, 5 bases remained unmatched. The CDR3 nucleotides read TGTGCCAGCAGCCGGGACAGGGGGACTGATACGCAGTATTTT. Encoded protein: CASSRDRGTDTQYF.

V usage is TRBV25-1 and J usage is TRBJ1-6; 11 positions agree with TRBD1. The CDR3 runs to 15 residues. J gave up 5 bases and V 8 bases, and 5 bases lay outside the gene matches. Germline V lookup: CDR1 MGHDK, CDR2 SYGVNS. The CDR3 region has the DNA TGTGCCAGCCGGACAGGGGGCGAACATAATTCACCCCTCCACTTT. Translated: CASRTGGEHNSPLHF.